One sample yielded the 18 T cell receptor beta chains listed below, sequenced in a study of tumor-infiltrating lymphocytes in primary liver carcinoma. The blood RNA (from unsorted whole blood) was obtained, and germline DNA was also extracted. TCR beta cDNA was made from 450 to 600 ng total RNA with a constant-region primer. Amplification in three nested multiplex PCR rounds with slightly modified ARM-PCR gave rise to TCR beta libraries. The first two PCR rounds used TRBV1-TRBV30 forward primers with a C-beta reverse primer, about 10 cycles each. TCRdb ran MiXCR on the multiplex PCR reads and lists one entry per CDR3 protein. The sample includes hundreds of thousands of distinct CDR3 sequences, about 50% of them seen just once. Material: peripheral blood. The source of these receptors is a woman in her 30s with primary liver carcinoma and hepatitis B virus infection.

The gene calls are TRBV6-1 and TRBJ2-3; D call uncertain. The CDR3 extends over 14 amino acids. Between the trimmed V and J ends, which lost 4 bases and 4 bases, there was a span of 12 bases. Germline CDR1 and CDR2: MNHNS and SASEGT. For the CDR3, the DNA is TGTGCCAGCAGTGCCCGCTGGCCCCCAGATACGCAGTATTTT. This sequence encodes CASSARWPPDTQYF.

This clonotype turned up a few times. The chain couples TRBV7-8 to TRBJ2-1; the D call may be TRBD1 or TRBD2 (6 bases each). Germline assignment: CDR1 SGHVS and CDR2 FQNEAQ. The CDR3 contains 17 residues. V lost 0 bases and J lost 9, with 21 bases in between. In DNA form, the CDR3 reads TGTGCCAGCAGCTTAGCGAGGGGGGAGTTATACCCCATTGAGCAGTTCTTC. This gives the protein CASSLARGELYPIEQFF. The entire variable domain, with the rest obtained from reference TRBV7-8 and TRBJ2-1, is as follows: GAGVSQSPRYKVAKRGQDVALRCDPISGHVSLFWYQQALGQGPEFLTYFQNEAQLDKSGLPSDRFFAERPEGSVSTLKIQRTQQEDSAVYLCASSLARGELYPIEQFFGPGTRLTVL.

The table lists this clonotype with a few counts. The gene calls are TRBV30 and TRBJ2-3; 8 nucleotides line up with TRBD2. The CDR3 sequence is 14 residues long. V dropped 1 base and J dropped 3; count of bases not matched to a gene: 3. Germline loops: CDR1 GTSNPN, CDR2 SVGIG (reference sequence). The CDR3 here is CAWSGGLATDTQYF. CDR3 nucleotides: TGTGCCTGGAGTGGAGGACTAGCAACAGATACGCAGTATTTT. Based on the CDR3 plus reference TRBV30 and TRBJ2-3, the full variable domain is SQTIHQWPATLVQPVGSPLSLECTVEGTSNPNLYWYRQAAGRGLQLLFYSVGIGQISSEVPQNLSASRPQDRQFILSSKKLLLSDSGFYLCAWSGGLATDTQYFGPGTRLTVL.

V usage is TRBV7-3 and J usage is TRBJ2-1, with 11 bases matching TRBD2. Germline-derived CDR1 and CDR2 are SGHTA and FQGTGA. The CDR3 spans 15 residues. Trimming cost V 3 bases and J 5 bases; bases outside gene matches: 3. CDR3 nucleotide sequence: TGTGCCAGCAGCTTGACTAGCGGGACGAACAATGAGCAGTTCTTC. It specifies CASSLTSGTNNEQFF.

A note on this clonotype: A much larger clone differs by one base, so this may be a read error. The chain uses TRBV29-1 and TRBJ2-3, with D perhaps matching TRBD2 (5 bases). Trimming removed 7 bases from V and 6 bases from J, with 20 bases in between. The CDR3 is 14 residues long. Germline CDR1 SQVTM, CDR2 ANQGSEA. The CDR3 DNA reads TGCAGCGCTTTAGCGAGAGGGCCTGGGGATACGCAGTATTTT. Its translation is CSALARGPGDTQYF.

Many counts were recorded for this clonotype. The V gene is TRBV6-2 or TRBV6-3, the J gene TRBJ2-7; 8 bases line up with TRBD1. With 5 bases clipped from V and 8 bases from J, the junction kept 11 bases outside the gene matches. This CDR3 comprises 14 residues. From germline, CDR1 is MNHEY and CDR2 SVGEGT. CDR3 sequence: CASSPTGALKKQYF. The DNA for the CDR3 is TGTGCCAGCAGTCCGACAGGGGCGTTGAAAAAGCAGTACTTC.

This clonotype was recorded only once. A much more abundant neighbour one base away suggests this may be a read error. J is TRBJ2-7 and V is TRBV6-2 or TRBV6-3, with D tentatively TRBD1 or TRBD2 (6 bases each). Trimming shortened V by 5 bases and J by 6 bases, and 20 bases separated the two germline ends. This CDR3 spans 15 amino acids. In germline, CDR1 is MNHEY, CDR2 SVGEGT. The CDR3 DNA reads as TGTGCCAGCAGTATAACCGGGACTGGGGGCTCCGAGCAGTACTTC. It codes for CASSITGTGGSEQYF.

V and J are TRBV6-6 and TRBJ2-5; D perhaps matches TRBD2 (6 bases). Trimming stripped 8 bases from V and 5 bases from J, with 12 bases between. This CDR3 has 12 residues. Germline values: CDR1 MNHNY, CDR2 SVGAGI (reference sequence). CDR3 in amino acids: CASGWGEETQYF. Here the CDR3 DNA reads TGTGCCAGCGGTTGGGGGGAGGAGACCCAGTACTTC.

The V gene is TRBV14, the J gene TRBJ1-2; the D gene is possibly TRBD1 (5 bases). This CDR3 has 13 amino acids. Germline V gene sequence: CDR1 SGHDN, CDR2 FVKESK. Trimming removed 5 bases at V and 5 bases at J, with 12 bases between. In DNA form, the CDR3 reads TGTGCCAGCAGCAGAGCAGGGTCTTATGGCTACACCTTC. Encoded protein: CASSRAGSYGYTF.

This clonotype was observed many times. The rearrangement uses TRBV4-1 and TRBJ2-1, with 10 bases matching TRBD2. Germline CDR1 reads MGHRA; CDR2 reads YSYEKL. V was pared by 4 bases and J by 8 bases, with 5 bases of the junction left unmatched. This CDR3 is 14 amino acids long. CDR3 region: CASSPSGRAHEQFF. The CDR3 DNA is TGCGCCAGCAGCCCCAGCGGGAGGGCCCATGAGCAGTTCTTC.

With respect to this clonotype: A much larger clone is a single base away; this may be a read error. The chain joins TRBV29-1 to TRBJ2-3; D not certain. CDR3 length: 14 residues. Germline V CDR1 and CDR2: SQVTM, ANQGSEA. V lost 1 base and J 2 bases, leaving 10 bases between the germline ends. In DNA, the CDR3 is TGCAGCGTTGAAGGGTGTCTCCACACAGATACGCAGTATTTT. It codes for CSVEGCLHTDTQYF.

Points on this clonotype: The CDR3 does not close with the conserved phenylalanine or tryptophan, likely indicating a read error. The rearrangement links TRBV11-2 to TRBJ2-3; maybe TRBD2 (5 bases). The CDR3 is 15 residues long. CDR1 and CDR2 from the germline V gene are SGHAT and FQNNGV. V dropped 4 bases and J dropped 2 bases, with 13 bases sitting between them. The DNA of the CDR3 is TGTGCCAGCAGCTCGAGCGGATATAACACAGATACGCAGTATTCT. Encoded protein: CASSSSGYNTDTQYS.

To note about this clonotype: One end of the junction fails to match germline, which may point to a read error. The V call is TRBV6-5, the J call TRBJ1-2; 7 nucleotides line up with TRBD1. Germline V gives CDR1 MNHEY, CDR2 SVGAGI. The CDR3 is 14 residues long. In nucleotides, the CDR3 is TGTGCCAGCAGTTTCGGGGGACAGACCTATGGCTACGCCTTC. Protein product: CASSFGGQTYGYAF.

Note on this clonotype: The junction differs from germline at one of its ends, possibly a read error. The chain employs TRBV7-8 and TRBJ2-6, with D possibly being TRBD1 (6 bases). The CDR3 sequence is 16 residues long. In germline, CDR1 is SGHVS, CDR2 FQNEAQ. In nucleotides, the CDR3 is TGTGCCGGCAGCTGGGACATACCCTCTGGGCCCAACGTCCTGACTTTC. It specifies CAGSWDIPSGPNVLTF.

The sample holds many counts of this clonotype. The gene calls are TRBV11-3 and TRBJ2-7; possibly TRBD2 for D (5 bases). The CDR3 spans 14 residues. From germline, CDR1 is SGHNT and CDR2 YENEEA. The V end lost 3 bases, the J end lost 3 bases, and 12 bases lay between the germline ends. The CDR3 DNA reads as TGTGCCAGCAGCTTCACGGAAGGACTCTACGAGCAGTACTTC. This sequence encodes CASSFTEGLYEQYF.

A note on this clonotype: A much larger clone sits a single nucleotide away, making a read error possible. This chain connects TRBV6-1 to TRBJ2-7; TRBD1 aligns across 9 bases. V lost 7 bases, J lost 6 bases, and 7 bases stayed unmatched. The CDR3 has 13 residues. CDR1 MNHNS and CDR2 SASEGT come from the germline V gene. CDR3 bases: TGTGCCAGCAAGGGGACAGGGTACTCCGAGCAGTACTTC. Its protein product is CASKGTGYSEQYF.

This clonotype was detected only a few times. V usage is TRBV14 and J usage is TRBJ2-1; D is possibly TRBD1 (6 bases). Deletions cut 4 bases from V and 9 bases from J, with 16 bases between. The CDR3 consists of 14 residues. CDR1 is SGHDN, CDR2 FVKESK, per germline. CDR3 loop: CASSLHPQGSEQFF. The CDR3 coding sequence is TGTGCCAGCAGCCTCCACCCACAGGGCAGTGAGCAGTTCTTC.

In its sample, this clonotype was seen a few times. V and J are TRBV7-8 and TRBJ2-5; 8 positions agree with TRBD2. V shed 7 bases and J 4 bases; nucleotides not matched to a gene: 8. Germline CDR1 and CDR2: SGHVS and FQNEAQ. The CDR3 covers 14 residues. The chain's CDR3 is CASNPGGAPETQYF. The DNA of the CDR3 is TGTGCCAGCAACCCCGGGGGGGCACCAGAGACCCAGTACTTC.